This T cell receptor beta chain was retrieved from a study of T cell responses to AZD1222 COVID-19 vaccine. The CDR3 is 15 residues long. Germline V gene sequence: CDR1 MDHEN, CDR2 SYDVKM. J lost 6 bases, V lost 0 bases, and 4 bases had no gene match. This table comes from immunoSEQ multiplex PCR, and its TCRdb copy is limited to in-frame clones, with some not included. The sample lists about 180,000 clones, around 90% seen once, with around a tenth in the top ten. V is TRBV28 and J is TRBJ2-1; 8 bases map to TRBD1. The clonotype originates from an adult who received the AZD1222 COVID-19 vaccine. The material was peripheral blood, obtained 28 days after the second AZD1222 dose. The CDR3: CASSLWTGAFNEQFF. CDR3 in DNA: TGTGCCAGCAGTTTATGGACAGGGGCTTTCAATGAGCAGTTCTTC.